The T cell receptor (beta chain) described here comes from a study of T-cell memory formation after mild COVID-19. Turning to the study itself: Clusters were largely donor specific. Regarding the study as a whole: Shrinking CD4+ clones were chiefly CM and EM; CD8+ ones were chiefly EMRA.

Germline CDR1 and CDR2: LNHNV and YYDKDF (reference sequence). This CDR3 has 17 residues. The V end lost 0 bases, the J end lost 0 bases, and 15 bases lay between the germline ends. Constant-segment primers were used for 5'RACE, and the resulting TCR alpha and TCR beta cDNA libraries carried sample barcodes and UMIs. One entry per CDR3 protein results from TCRdb running MiXCR on the 5' RACE reads. The sample shows approximately 480,000 distinct CDR3 sequences, roughly 20% of them seen only once. Concerning this clonotype: The antigen is not known.

The receptor's source is an adult woman who had mild COVID-19 (a few samples of this study predate the infection). Cell type and time point are not known. V gene TRBV15 combines with J gene TRBJ2-7, with D perhaps TRBD1 (5 bases). Sequenced: PBMCs or a T cell subset sorted from them (not recorded which). The CDR3 nucleotides read TGTGCCACCAGCAGAGACTTTGACAGCATATACTCCTACGAGCAGTACTTC. It is translated as CATSRDFDSIYSYEQYF.